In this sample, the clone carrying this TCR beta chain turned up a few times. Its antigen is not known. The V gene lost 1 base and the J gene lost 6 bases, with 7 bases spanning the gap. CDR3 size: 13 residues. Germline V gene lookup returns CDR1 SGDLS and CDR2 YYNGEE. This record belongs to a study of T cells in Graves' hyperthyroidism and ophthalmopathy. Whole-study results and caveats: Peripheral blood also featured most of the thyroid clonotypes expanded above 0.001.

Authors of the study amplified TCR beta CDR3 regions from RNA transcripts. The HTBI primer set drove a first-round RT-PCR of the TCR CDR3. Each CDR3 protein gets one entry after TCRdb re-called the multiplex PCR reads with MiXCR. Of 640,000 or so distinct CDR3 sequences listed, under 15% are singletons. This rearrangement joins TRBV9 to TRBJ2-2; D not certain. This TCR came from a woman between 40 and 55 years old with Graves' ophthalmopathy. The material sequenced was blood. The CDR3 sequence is CASSVNVPGELFF. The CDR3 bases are TGTGCCAGCAGCGTAAATGTTCCCGGGGAGCTGTTTTTT.